One T cell receptor beta chain is described in this entry. The antigen is not known. This specimen comes from a study of lymphopenia after photon versus proton radiotherapy. The assay was immunoSEQ multiplex PCR, and TCRdb's table has in-frame clones only and misses some. The sample holds 150,000 to 200,000 clones, approximately 86% seen once. Findings and caveats of the study: Better survival with proton therapy was suggested as possible, not demonstrated. Proton therapy kept repertoires fairly stable, unlike photons, which gained effector/memory cells. Oligoclonal CD8+ Temra expansion after nadir drove photon patients' diversity drop.

This CDR3 spans 13 amino acids. J gave up 8 bases and V 6 bases, and 9 bases lay outside the gene matches. CDR1 is MDHEN, CDR2 SYDVKM, per germline. The TCR comes from a man aged 45-60 years with gastric cancer. The chain carries TRBV28 and TRBJ1-1; the match to TRBD1 covers 7 bases. Sequencing used peripheral blood, obtained from a patient treated with photon-based radiotherapy. The CDR3 sequence is CASSSTGRREAFF. The DNA of the CDR3 is TGTGCCAGCAGCTCGACAGGGCGGCGGGAAGCTTTCTTT. The variable domain in full, completed from reference TRBV28 and TRBJ1-1, reads DVKVTQSSRYLVKRTGEKVFLECVQDMDHENMFWYRQDPGLGLRLIYFSYDVKMKEKGDIPEGYSVSREKKERFSLILESASTNQTSMYLCASSSTGRREAFFGQGTRLTVV.